This T cell receptor (beta chain) was documented in a study of cytomegalovirus exposure and HLA in healthy donors. As for the study in general: The study's early data release held roughly 90 million unique TCRs from HLA-typed donors.

Germline lookup yields CDR1 SGHTA and CDR2 FQGNSA. The V segment lost 4 bases and the J segment 3 bases; nucleotides outside the gene matches: 4. The CDR3 length is 14 residues. Regarding this clone: Its antigen remains unknown.

In the PCR, 60 Vbeta and 13 Jbeta primers were used. Sequenced by immunoSEQ multiplex PCR; TCRdb stores in-frame clones only, minus some. The sample holds around 120,000 clones, roughly four fifths seen once. Findings of the study overall: HLA allele associations emerged for roughly 17,000 TCR beta sequences in a later analysis, at 0.05 false discovery rate.

The TCR sequence derives from a male donor in good health and CMV-seropositive. This sequence joins TRBV7-2 and TRBJ2-7; TRBD1 matches 9 bases. Sequenced material: PBMCs. CDR3 nucleotides: TGTGCCAGCAGCTCCCGGGACAGGGTCTACGAGCAGTACTTC. It encodes CASSSRDRVYEQYF.